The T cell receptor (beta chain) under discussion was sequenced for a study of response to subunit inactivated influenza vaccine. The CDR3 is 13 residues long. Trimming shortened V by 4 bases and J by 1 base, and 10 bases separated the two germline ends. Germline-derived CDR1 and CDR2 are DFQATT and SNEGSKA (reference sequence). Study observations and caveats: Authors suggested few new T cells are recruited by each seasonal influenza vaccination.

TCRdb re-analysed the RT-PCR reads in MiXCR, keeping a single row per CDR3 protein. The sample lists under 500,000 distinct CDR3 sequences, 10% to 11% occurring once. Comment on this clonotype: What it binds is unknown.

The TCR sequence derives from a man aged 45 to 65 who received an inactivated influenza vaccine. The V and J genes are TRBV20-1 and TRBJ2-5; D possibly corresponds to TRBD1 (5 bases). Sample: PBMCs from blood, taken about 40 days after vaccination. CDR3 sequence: CSAKTRGQETQYF. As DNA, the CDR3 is TGCAGTGCTAAGACAAGGGGCCAAGAGACCCAGTACTTC.